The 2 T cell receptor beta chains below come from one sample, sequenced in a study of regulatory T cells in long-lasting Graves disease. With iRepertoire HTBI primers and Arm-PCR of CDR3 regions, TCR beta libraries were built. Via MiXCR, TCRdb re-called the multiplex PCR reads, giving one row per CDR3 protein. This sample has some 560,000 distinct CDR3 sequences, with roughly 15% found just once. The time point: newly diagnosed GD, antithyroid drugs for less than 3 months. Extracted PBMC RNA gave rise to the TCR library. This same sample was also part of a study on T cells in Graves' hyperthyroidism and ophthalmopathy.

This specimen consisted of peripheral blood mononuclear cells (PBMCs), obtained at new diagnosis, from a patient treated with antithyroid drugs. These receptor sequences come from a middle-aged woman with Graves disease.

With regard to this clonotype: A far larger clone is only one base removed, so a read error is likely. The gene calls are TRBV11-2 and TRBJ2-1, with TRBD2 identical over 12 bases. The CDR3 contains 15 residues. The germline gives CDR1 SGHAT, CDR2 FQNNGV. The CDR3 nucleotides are TGCGCCAGCAGCTCTCTAGCGGGGGGGCTTGGTGAGCAGTTCTTC. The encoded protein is CASSSLAGGLGEQFF. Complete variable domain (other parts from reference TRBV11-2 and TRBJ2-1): EAGVAQSPRYKIIEKRQSVAFWCNPISGHATLYWYQQILGQGPKLLIQFQNNGVVDDSQLPKDRFSAERLKGVDSTLKIQPAKLEDSAVYLCASSSLAGGLGEQFFGPGTRLTVL.

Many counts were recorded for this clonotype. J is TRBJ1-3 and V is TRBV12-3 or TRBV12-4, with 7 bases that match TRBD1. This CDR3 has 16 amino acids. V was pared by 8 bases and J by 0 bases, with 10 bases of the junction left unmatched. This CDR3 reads CASGQDRVYSGNTIYF. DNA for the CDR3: TGTGCCAGCGGGCAAGACAGGGTGTACTCTGGAAACACCATATATTTT.